A single T cell receptor (beta chain) is shown here with its context. The repertoire was sequenced with immunoSEQ multiplex PCR; TCRdb's copy has only in-frame clones and lacks some. The top ten hold about 4.7% of the sample, which has about 49,000 clones, approximately 90% seen once. The data were obtained in a study of blood T cell repertoires in COVID-19. The overall study: COVID-19 samples, acute and convalescent, were from the United States, Italy and Spain.

Germline-derived CDR1 and CDR2 are MNHEY and SMNVEV (reference sequence). The CDR3 has 14 residues. Trimming took 5 bases from V and 8 from J, leaving 18 bases between them. This rearrangement joins TRBV27 to TRBJ1-2; D gene unclear. This receptor was obtained from a man between 40 and 49 years old with active COVID-19. Sample: peripheral blood. In DNA, the CDR3 is TGTGCCAGCAGTCGTCCGATGGGCAGAGGGGGCTACACCTTC. Its protein is CASSRPMGRGGYTF.